What follows is one TCR beta chain and its context. Its specificity is not known. The sample belongs to a study of a mutant IDH1 vaccine in newly diagnosed glioma. Libraries were prepared by immunoSEQ multiplex PCR; TCRdb keeps only in-frame clonotypes and omits some of them. The profile shows roughly 50,000 clones, 79% of them singletons. Sample time point: week 35, safety follow-up. It was 300 ug of mutant IDH1 20-mer peptide that made up each vaccine dose, given with topical imiquimod. With V trimmed by 0 bases and J by 11 bases, 11 bases remained unmatched. Germline loops: CDR1 MGHRA, CDR2 YSYEKL. CDR3 size: 15 residues.

The chain has TRBV4-1 and TRBJ1-1; 8 bases map to TRBD1. Sequencing was performed on PBMCs, taken from a glioma patient whose treatment included an IDH1 peptide vaccine. This TCR was sampled from a man in his forties with glioma. The CDR3 region is CASSQEGDRNLGAFF. DNA of the CDR3: TGCGCCAGCAGCCAAGAAGGGGACAGGAACCTGGGGGCTTTCTTT.